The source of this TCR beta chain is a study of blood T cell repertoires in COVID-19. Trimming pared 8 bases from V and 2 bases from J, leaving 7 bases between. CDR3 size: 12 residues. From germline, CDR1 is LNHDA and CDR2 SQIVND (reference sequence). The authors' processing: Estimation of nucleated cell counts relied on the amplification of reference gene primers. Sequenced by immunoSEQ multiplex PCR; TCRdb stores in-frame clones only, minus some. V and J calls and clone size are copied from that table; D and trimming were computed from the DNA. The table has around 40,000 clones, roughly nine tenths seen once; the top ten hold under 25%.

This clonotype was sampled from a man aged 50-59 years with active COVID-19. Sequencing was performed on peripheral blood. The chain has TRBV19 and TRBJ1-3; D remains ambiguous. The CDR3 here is CASLAAGNTIYF. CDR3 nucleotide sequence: TGTGCCAGTTTAGCTGCTGGAAACACCATATATTTT.